This T cell receptor beta chain comes out of a study of blood T cell repertoires in COVID-19. Across the study: Whether acute or convalescent, the COVID-19 samples came from the United States, Italy and Spain. The analysed material was cDNA or gDNA that came from T cells, B-cell-depleted T cells, or PBMCs.

Germline V lookup: CDR1 MRHNA, CDR2 SNTAGT. The CDR3 runs to 13 residues. V lost 6 bases, J lost 10 bases, and 6 bases stayed unmatched. In the original workflow: It was from reference gene primer amplification that nucleated cell counts were estimated. Method: immunoSEQ multiplex PCR; TCRdb's copy keeps in-frame clones and lacks some. V and J calls and clone size are those listed in that table; D and trimming were worked out from the DNA. This table holds under 250,000 clones, 82% found once. The chain couples TRBV6-4 to TRBJ2-1, with 10 positions matching TRBD1. Sequenced input: peripheral blood. This receptor was obtained from an elderly woman with acute or convalescent COVID-19. CDR3 in amino acids: CASSRQGAHEQFF. CDR3 sequence (DNA): TGTGCCAGCAGCCGACAGGGGGCGCACGAGCAGTTCTTC.